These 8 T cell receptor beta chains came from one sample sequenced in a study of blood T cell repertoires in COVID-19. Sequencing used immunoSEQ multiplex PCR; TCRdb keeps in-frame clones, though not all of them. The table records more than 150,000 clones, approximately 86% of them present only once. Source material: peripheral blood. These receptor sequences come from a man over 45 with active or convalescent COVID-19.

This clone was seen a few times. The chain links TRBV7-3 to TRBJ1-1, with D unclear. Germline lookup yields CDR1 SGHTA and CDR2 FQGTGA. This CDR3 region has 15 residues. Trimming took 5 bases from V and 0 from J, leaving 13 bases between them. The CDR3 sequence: CASSNGLALNTEAFF. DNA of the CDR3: TGTGCCAGCAGCAATGGGTTAGCACTGAACACTGAAGCTTTCTTT.

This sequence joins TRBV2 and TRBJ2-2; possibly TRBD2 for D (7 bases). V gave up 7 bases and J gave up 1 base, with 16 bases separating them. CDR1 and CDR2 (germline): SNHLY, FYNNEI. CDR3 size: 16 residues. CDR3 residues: CASTRGGGRNTGELFF. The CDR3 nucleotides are TGTGCCAGCACCAGAGGGGGAGGGAGGAACACCGGGGAGCTGTTTTTT.

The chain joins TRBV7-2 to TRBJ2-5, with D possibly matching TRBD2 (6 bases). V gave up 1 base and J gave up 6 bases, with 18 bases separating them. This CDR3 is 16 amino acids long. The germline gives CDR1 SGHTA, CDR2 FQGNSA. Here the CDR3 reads CASSLVPLGGQQTQYF. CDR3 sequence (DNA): TGTGCCAGCAGCTTAGTACCCCTGGGGGGTCAACAGACCCAGTACTTC. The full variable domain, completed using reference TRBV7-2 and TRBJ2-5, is GAGVSQSPSNKVTEKGKDVELRCDPISGHTALYWYRQSLGQGLEFLIYFQGNSAPDKSGLPSDRFSAERTGGSVSTLTIQRTQQEDSAVYLCASSLVPLGGQQTQYFGPGTRLLVL.

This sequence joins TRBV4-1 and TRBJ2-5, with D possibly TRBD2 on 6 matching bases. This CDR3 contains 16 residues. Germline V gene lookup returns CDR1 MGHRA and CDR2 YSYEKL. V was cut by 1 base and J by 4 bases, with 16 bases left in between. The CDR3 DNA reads TGCGCCAGCAGCCAAGGCGTCCCGCTAGCGCGAGAGACCCAGTACTTC. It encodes CASSQGVPLARETQYF.

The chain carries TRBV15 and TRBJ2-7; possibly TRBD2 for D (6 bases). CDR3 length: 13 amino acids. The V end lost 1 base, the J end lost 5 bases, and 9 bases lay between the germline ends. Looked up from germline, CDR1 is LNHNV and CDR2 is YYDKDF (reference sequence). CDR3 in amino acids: CATSRVGGNEQYF. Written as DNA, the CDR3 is TGTGCCACCAGCAGAGTGGGGGGTAACGAGCAGTACTTC.

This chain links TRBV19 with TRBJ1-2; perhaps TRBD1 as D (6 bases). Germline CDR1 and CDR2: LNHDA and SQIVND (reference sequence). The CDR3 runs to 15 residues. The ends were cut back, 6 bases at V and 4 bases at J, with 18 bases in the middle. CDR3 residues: CASREGGGKGYGYTF. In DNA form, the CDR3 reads TGTGCCAGTAGAGAAGGGGGAGGGAAAGGCTATGGCTACACCTTC. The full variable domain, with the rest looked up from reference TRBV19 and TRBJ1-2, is DGGITQSPKYLFRKEGQNVTLSCEQNLNHDAMYWYRQDPGQGLRLIYYSQIVNDFQKGDIAEGYSVSREKKESFPLTVTSAQKNPTAFYLCASREGGGKGYGYTFGSGTRLTVV.

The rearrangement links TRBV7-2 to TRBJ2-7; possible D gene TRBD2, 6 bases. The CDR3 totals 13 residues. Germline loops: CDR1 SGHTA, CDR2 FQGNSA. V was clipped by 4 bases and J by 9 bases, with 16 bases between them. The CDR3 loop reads CASSSWDSLGQYF. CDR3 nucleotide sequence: TGTGCCAGCAGCTCCTGGGACTCTCTAGGGCAGTACTTC.

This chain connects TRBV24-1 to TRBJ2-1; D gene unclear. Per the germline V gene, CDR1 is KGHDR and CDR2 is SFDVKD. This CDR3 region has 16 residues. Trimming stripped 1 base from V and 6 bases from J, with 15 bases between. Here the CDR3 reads CATSDFGGIVPNEQFF. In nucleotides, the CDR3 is TGTGCCACCAGTGATTTTGGCGGCATAGTCCCCAATGAGCAGTTCTTC.